These 20 T cell receptor beta chains originate from one sample sequenced in a study of PD-1 blockade in mismatch repair-deficient tumors. Assay used: immunoSEQ multiplex PCR; TCRdb lists only in-frame clones, some missing. The sample lists 35,000 to 40,000 clones; around 79% were seen once. The source material was peripheral blood, sampled 4 weeks after starting pembrolizumab. The receptor source for this set is an adult with mismatch repair-deficient cancer.

This chain uses TRBV7-2 with TRBJ1-2; D not resolved. Germline CDR1 and CDR2: SGHTA and FQGNSA. The CDR3 has 14 amino acids. The V end was cut by 5 bases, the J end by 4 bases, with 14 bases between. The CDR3 here is CASSPSLSGYGYTF. The CDR3 bases are TGTGCCAGCAGCCCTAGCCTGTCGGGCTATGGCTACACCTTC.

This clone was detected only a few times. V and J are TRBV11-2 and TRBJ1-2; D not resolved. Germline CDR1 is SGHAT and CDR2 is FQNNGV. Trimming pared 2 bases from V and 0 bases from J, leaving 19 bases between. The CDR3 is made up of 18 amino acids. CDR3 amino acids: CASSLTLRVRASNYGYTF. The DNA for the CDR3 is TGTGCCAGCAGCTTAACCTTGAGGGTTCGGGCTTCTAACTATGGCTACACCTTC.

The CDR3, as DNA: TGTGCCAGCAGCTACAAGACAGGGGGAGGTTACGAGCAGTACTTC. Its protein product is CASSYKTGGGYEQYF. The chain employs TRBV7-2 and TRBJ2-7; 9 nucleotides match TRBD1. Germline V CDR1 and CDR2: SGHTA, FQGNSA. V dropped 4 bases and J dropped 4; count of bases not matched to a gene: 8. The CDR3 sequence is 15 residues long.

The chain is built from TRBV14 and TRBJ2-7; D is undetermined. The CDR3 length is 15 residues. V was shortened by 0 bases and J by 5 bases, with 14 bases between the two germline ends. Germline V gene sequence: CDR1 SGHDN, CDR2 FVKESK. CDR3: CASSQDIGNFHEQYF. DNA of the CDR3: TGTGCCAGCAGCCAAGATATAGGGAACTTCCACGAGCAGTACTTC.

The chain links TRBV4-1 to TRBJ2-2; 7 bases map to TRBD1. V gave up 8 bases and J gave up 6 bases; unmatched junction bases: 12. This CDR3 contains 15 residues. Germline-derived CDR1 and CDR2 are MGHRA and YSYEKL. The CDR3 DNA is TGCGCCAGCCAGGGGACAGCTTTTTCCTCCGGGGAGCTGTTTTTT. Its translation: CASQGTAFSSGELFF.

The rearrangement joins TRBV5-1 to TRBJ2-7, with D perhaps TRBD1 (5 bases). V shed 0 bases and J shed 6 bases, with 10 bases lying between them. The CDR3 is 13 amino acids. Germline V gene lookup returns CDR1 SGHRS and CDR2 YFSETQ. The DNA of the CDR3 is TGCGCCAGCAGCTTGGAATGGGGCCCCGAGCAGTACTTC. It codes for CASSLEWGPEQYF. The complete variable domain, with remaining parts taken from reference TRBV5-1 and TRBJ2-7, reads KAGVTQTPRYLIKTRGQQVTLSCSPISGHRSVSWYQQTPGQGLQFLFEYFSETQRNKGNFPGRFSGRQFSNSRSEMNVSTLELGDSALYLCASSLEWGPEQYFGPGTRLTVT.

V is TRBV28 and J is TRBJ2-3, with D possibly being TRBD2 (6 bases). V was shortened by 2 bases and J by 2 bases, with 17 bases between the two germline ends. The CDR3 extends over 17 amino acids. Germline lookup yields CDR1 MDHEN and CDR2 SYDVKM. The CDR3 DNA is TGTGCCAGCAGTTTAGTCCCGGGACTTGGGGCCACAGATACGCAGTATTTT. Its translation: CASSLVPGLGATDTQYF.

J is TRBJ2-3 and V is TRBV6-1; 7 bases align to TRBD1. This CDR3 has 15 amino acids. CDR1 MNHNS and CDR2 SASEGT come from the germline V gene. The V and J ends lost 1 base and 1 base, in that order; junction bases with no gene match: 2. The CDR3 DNA is TGTGCCAGCAGTGAAGAAACAGGGGGCACAGATACGCAGTATTTT. Protein sequence: CASSEETGGTDTQYF.

The chain has TRBV4-1 and TRBJ2-3, with TRBD2 identical over 9 bases. This CDR3 region has 16 residues. Germline-derived CDR1 and CDR2 are MGHRA and YSYEKL. The trim removed 0 bases at V and 4 bases at J, leaving 5 bases unmatched. This CDR3 is CASSQERGRAADTQYF. The CDR3 nucleotides read TGCGCCAGCAGCCAAGAGCGCGGGAGGGCCGCAGATACGCAGTATTTT.

The J gene is TRBJ2-1, the V gene TRBV5-4, with 14 nucleotides matching TRBD2. Germline CDR1 is SGHNT and CDR2 is YYREEE (reference sequence). With 3 bases clipped from V and 0 bases from J, the junction kept 5 bases outside the gene matches. This CDR3 contains 18 residues. The DNA for the CDR3 is TGTGCCAGCAGCTGGGGGGGACTAGCGGGAGCCTCCTACAATGAGCAGTTCTTC. It encodes CASSWGGLAGASYNEQFF.

The chain carries TRBV19 and TRBJ1-2; no clear D gene. From germline, CDR1 is LNHDA and CDR2 SQIVND (reference sequence). V lost 3 bases, J lost 0 bases, and 8 bases lay in between. The CDR3 totals 14 residues. The CDR3 reads CASSMGGANYGYTF. The CDR3 DNA follows: TGTGCCAGTAGTATGGGCGGAGCTAACTATGGCTACACCTTC. Combining the CDR3 with reference TRBV19 and TRBJ1-2 gives the whole variable domain DGGITQSPKYLFRKEGQNVTLSCEQNLNHDAMYWYRQDPGQGLRLIYYSQIVNDFQKGDIAEGYSVSREKKESFPLTVTSAQKNPTAFYLCASSMGGANYGYTFGSGTRLTVV.

About this clone: Distinct nucleotide sequences in the sample also encode this CDR3. The chain combines TRBV9 with TRBJ2-3, with unresolved D. Deletions cut 3 bases from V and 2 bases from J, with 1 base between. CDR3 length: 11 amino acids. Germline V gene lookup returns CDR1 SGDLS and CDR2 YYNGEE. CDR3 loop: CASSDTDTQYF. CDR3 in DNA: TGTGCCAGCAGCGACACAGATACGCAGTATTTT.

This rearrangement joins TRBV27 to TRBJ2-5; TRBD2 agrees at 11 bases. CDR3 length: 15 amino acids. The V gene end was trimmed by 7 bases and the J gene end by 5 bases; junction bases not matched to a gene: 9. Germline CDR1 reads MNHEY; CDR2 reads SMNVEV (reference sequence). The CDR3 loop is CASTKGTSGRETQYF. The CDR3 region has the DNA TGTGCCAGCACCAAAGGGACTAGCGGCAGGGAGACCCAGTACTTC.

The rearrangement uses TRBV2 and TRBJ2-6, with D possibly being TRBD2 (6 bases). Germline CDR1 is SNHLY and CDR2 is FYNNEI. This CDR3 is 15 amino acids long. Trimming pared 7 bases from V and 0 bases from J, leaving 10 bases between. The CDR3 protein is CASKRAYSGANVLTF. CDR3 nucleotide sequence: TGTGCCAGCAAGCGGGCTTACTCTGGGGCCAACGTCCTGACTTTC.

This chain connects TRBV27 to TRBJ2-7, with D perhaps TRBD1 or TRBD2 (5 bases each). From germline, CDR1 is MNHEY and CDR2 SMNVEV (reference sequence). The CDR3 runs to 14 residues. Trimming took off 3 bases at V and 3 bases at J, with 12 bases between the two ends. CDR3 region: CASSLSAGGYEQYF. The DNA for the CDR3 is TGTGCCAGCAGTTTGAGTGCTGGGGGCTACGAGCAGTACTTC.

The rearrangement links TRBV25-1 to TRBJ1-2, with TRBD1 as a possible D gene (6 bases). This CDR3 comprises 14 residues. Germline values: CDR1 MGHDK, CDR2 SYGVNS. V was trimmed by 7 bases and J by 8 bases, leaving 20 bases between them. The CDR3 nucleotides read TGTGCCAGCACCCGAAGCGGGGACACCGGAGGCTACACCTTC. Translated, it gives CASTRSGDTGGYTF.

The chain links TRBV11-2 to TRBJ2-5; D is perhaps TRBD2 (6 bases). From germline, CDR1 is SGHAT and CDR2 FQNNGV. CDR3 length equals 15 residues. V lost 4 bases and J lost 5, with 17 bases in between. The CDR3 is CASSSIAGTGETQYF. For the CDR3, the DNA is TGTGCCAGCAGCTCCATCGCGGGGACGGGGGAGACCCAGTACTTC.

This rearrangement joins TRBV5-1 to TRBJ2-3; D perhaps matches TRBD2 (6 bases). The CDR3 has 15 amino acids. Germline assignment: CDR1 SGHRS and CDR2 YFSETQ. The V and J ends lost 0 bases and 0 bases respectively, with 8 bases between them. Written as DNA, the CDR3 is TGCGCCAGCAGCTTGGCAGGGACTAGCACAGATACGCAGTATTTT. It yields the protein CASSLAGTSTDTQYF.

The chain couples TRBV11-2 to TRBJ1-3; no reliable D call. Between the trimmed V and J ends, which lost 0 bases and 4 bases, there was a span of 10 bases. The length of the CDR3 is 15 residues. From germline, CDR1 is SGHAT and CDR2 FQNNGV. The CDR3 region has the DNA TGTGCCAGCAGCTTAGATTTGGAGCGGGGAAACACCATATATTTT. Translating it yields CASSLDLERGNTIYF.

This clone was observed a single time. The chain employs TRBV23-1 and TRBJ2-7; possibly TRBD1 for D (6 bases). TRBV23-1 is filed as an ORF, its function uncertain. With 4 bases removed from V and 6 bases from J, the gap between germline ends came to 19 bases. The CDR3 is 15 residues long. The CDR3 region has the DNA TGCGCCAGCAGTCCCACAATGATCACAGGGCCCGAGCAGTACTTC. Amino acid sequence: CASSPTMITGPEQYF.